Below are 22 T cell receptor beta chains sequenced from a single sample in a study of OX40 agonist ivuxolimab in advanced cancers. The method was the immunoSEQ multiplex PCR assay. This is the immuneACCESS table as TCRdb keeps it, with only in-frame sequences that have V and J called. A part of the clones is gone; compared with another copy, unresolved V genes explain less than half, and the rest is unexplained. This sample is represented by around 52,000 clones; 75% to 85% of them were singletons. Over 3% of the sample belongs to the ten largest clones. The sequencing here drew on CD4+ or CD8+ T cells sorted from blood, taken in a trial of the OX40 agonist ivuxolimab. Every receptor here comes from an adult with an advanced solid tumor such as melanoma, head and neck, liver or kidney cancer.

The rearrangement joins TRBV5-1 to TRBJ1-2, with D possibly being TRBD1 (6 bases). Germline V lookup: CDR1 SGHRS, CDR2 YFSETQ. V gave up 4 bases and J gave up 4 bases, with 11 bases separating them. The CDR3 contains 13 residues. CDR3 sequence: CASSLGGGYGYTF. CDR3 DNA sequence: TGCGCCAGCAGCCTGGGGGGCGGCTATGGCTACACCTTC.

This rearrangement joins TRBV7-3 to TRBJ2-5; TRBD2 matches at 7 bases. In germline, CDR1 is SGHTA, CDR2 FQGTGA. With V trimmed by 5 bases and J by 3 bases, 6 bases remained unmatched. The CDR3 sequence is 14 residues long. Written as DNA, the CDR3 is TGTGCCAGCAGCATTGGGGGGGTTGAAGAGACCCAGTACTTC. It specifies CASSIGGVEETQYF.

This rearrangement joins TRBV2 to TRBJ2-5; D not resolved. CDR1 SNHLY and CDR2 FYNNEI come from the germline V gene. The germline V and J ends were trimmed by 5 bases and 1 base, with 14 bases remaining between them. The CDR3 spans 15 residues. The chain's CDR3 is CASSSSWVFQETQYF. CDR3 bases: TGTGCCAGCAGTTCGTCTTGGGTATTCCAAGAGACCCAGTACTTC.

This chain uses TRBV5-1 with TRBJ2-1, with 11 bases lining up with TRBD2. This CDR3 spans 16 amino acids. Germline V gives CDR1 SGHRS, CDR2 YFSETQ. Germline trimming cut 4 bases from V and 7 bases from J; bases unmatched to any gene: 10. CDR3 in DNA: TGCGCCAGCAGCGGGTTAGCGGGAGGGCTTCGGAATGAGCAGTTCTTC. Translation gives CASSGLAGGLRNEQFF.

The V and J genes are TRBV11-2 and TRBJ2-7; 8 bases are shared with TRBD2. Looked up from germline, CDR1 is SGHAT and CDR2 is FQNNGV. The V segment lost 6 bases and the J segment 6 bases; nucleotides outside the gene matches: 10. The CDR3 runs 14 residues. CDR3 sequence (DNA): TGTGCCAGCAGGCTAAAGCGGGAGTCGACCGAGCAGTACTTC. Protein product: CASRLKRESTEQYF. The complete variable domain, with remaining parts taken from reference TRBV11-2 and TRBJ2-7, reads EAGVAQSPRYKIIEKRQSVAFWCNPISGHATLYWYQQILGQGPKLLIQFQNNGVVDDSQLPKDRFSAERLKGVDSTLKIQPAKLEDSAVYLCASRLKRESTEQYFGPGTRLTVT.

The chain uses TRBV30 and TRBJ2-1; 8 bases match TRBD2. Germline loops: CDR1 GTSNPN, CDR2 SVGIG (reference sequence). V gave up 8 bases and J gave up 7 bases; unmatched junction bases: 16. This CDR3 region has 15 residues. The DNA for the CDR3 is TGTGCCACGAATCCGAGCGGGAGTAGTAAGAATGAGCAGTTCTTC. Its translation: CATNPSGSSKNEQFF.

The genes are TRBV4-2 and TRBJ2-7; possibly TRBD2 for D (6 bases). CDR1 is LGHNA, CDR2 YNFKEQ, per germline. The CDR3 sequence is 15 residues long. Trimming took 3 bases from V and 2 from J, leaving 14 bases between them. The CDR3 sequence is CASSHFGTSTYEQYF. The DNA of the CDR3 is TGTGCCAGCAGCCATTTCGGGACTTCCACCTACGAGCAGTACTTC.

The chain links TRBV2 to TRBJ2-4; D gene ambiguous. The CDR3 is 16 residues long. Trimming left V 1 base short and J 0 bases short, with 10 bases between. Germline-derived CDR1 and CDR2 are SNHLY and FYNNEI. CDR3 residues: CASSEDSRLAKNIQYF. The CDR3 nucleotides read TGTGCCAGCAGTGAAGATTCGAGGCTAGCCAAAAACATTCAGTACTTC.

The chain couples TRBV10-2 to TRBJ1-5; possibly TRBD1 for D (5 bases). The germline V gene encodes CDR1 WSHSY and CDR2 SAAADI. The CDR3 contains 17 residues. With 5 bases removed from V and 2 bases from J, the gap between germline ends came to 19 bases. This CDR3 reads CASSRGGRGMGNQPQHF. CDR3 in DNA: TGCGCCAGCAGTCGGGGCGGGAGGGGCATGGGCAATCAGCCCCAGCATTTT.

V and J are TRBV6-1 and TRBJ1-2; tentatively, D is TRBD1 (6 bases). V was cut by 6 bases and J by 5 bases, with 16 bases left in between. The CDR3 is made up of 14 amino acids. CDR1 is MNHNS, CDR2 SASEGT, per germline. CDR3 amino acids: CASSHTQGGYGYTF. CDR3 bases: TGTGCCAGCAGCCACACACAGGGAGGGTATGGCTACACCTTC.

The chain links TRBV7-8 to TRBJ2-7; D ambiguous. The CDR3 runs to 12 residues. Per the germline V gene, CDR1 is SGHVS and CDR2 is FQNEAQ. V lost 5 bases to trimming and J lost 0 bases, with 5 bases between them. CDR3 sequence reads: CASSPSSYEQYF. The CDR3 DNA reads TGTGCCAGCAGCCCGAGCTCCTACGAGCAGTACTTC.

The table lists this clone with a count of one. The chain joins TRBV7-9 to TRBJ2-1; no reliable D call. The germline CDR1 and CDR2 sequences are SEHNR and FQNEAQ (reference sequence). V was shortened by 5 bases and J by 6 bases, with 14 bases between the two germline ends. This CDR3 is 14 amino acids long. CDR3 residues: CASSLRVTGNEQFF. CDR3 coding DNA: TGTGCCAGCAGCCTCCGAGTCACGGGCAATGAGCAGTTCTTC.

CDR3 residues: CASSSRTVAGTDTQYF. The CDR3 DNA reads TGCGCCAGCAGCTCCCGGACTGTAGCGGGCACAGATACGCAGTATTTT. This chain joins TRBV5-1 and TRBJ2-3; perhaps TRBD2 as D (6 bases). CDR3 length: 16 residues. Germline V lookup: CDR1 SGHRS, CDR2 YFSETQ. Trimming took 3 bases from V and 1 from J, leaving 15 bases between them.

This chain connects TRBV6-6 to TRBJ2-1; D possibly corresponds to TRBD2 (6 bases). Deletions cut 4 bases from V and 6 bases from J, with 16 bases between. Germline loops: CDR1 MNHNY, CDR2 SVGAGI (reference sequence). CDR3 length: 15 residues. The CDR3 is CASSSKGGTLNEQFF. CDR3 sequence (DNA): TGTGCCAGCAGTTCCAAAGGAGGGACTCTCAATGAGCAGTTCTTC.

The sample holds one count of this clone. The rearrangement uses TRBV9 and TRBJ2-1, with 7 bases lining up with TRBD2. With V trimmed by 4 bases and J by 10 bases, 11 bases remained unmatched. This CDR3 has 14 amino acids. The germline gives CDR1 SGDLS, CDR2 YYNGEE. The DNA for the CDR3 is TGTGCCAGCAGCTCACGACTAGCCTTTTCCGAGCAGTTCTTC. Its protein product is CASSSRLAFSEQFF.

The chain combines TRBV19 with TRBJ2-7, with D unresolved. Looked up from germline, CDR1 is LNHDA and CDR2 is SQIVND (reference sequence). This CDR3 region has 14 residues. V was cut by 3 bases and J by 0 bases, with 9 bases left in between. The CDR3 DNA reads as TGTGCCAGTAGTATTGACCTGGGCTCCTACGAGCAGTACTTC. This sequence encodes CASSIDLGSYEQYF.

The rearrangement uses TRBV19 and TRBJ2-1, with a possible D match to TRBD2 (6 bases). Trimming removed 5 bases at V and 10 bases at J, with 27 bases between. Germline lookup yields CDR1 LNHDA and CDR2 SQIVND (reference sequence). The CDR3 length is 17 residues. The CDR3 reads CASSSRGSEPGGEEQFF. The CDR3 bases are TGTGCCAGTAGTTCCCGGGGTAGCGAGCCCGGAGGGGAGGAGCAGTTCTTC.

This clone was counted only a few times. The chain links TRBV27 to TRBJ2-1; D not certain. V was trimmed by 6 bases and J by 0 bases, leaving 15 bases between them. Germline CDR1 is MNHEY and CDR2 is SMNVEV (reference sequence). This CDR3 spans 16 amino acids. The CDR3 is CASSPRSFPSYNEQFF. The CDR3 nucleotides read TGTGCCAGCAGCCCTAGGTCGTTCCCCTCCTACAATGAGCAGTTCTTC.

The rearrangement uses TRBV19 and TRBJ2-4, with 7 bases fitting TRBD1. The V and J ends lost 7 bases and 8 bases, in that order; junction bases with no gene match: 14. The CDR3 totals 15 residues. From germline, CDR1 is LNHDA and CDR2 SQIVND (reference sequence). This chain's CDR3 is CASTPRGLEGYIQYF. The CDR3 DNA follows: TGTGCCAGTACTCCCAGGGGGTTAGAGGGTTACATTCAGTACTTC.

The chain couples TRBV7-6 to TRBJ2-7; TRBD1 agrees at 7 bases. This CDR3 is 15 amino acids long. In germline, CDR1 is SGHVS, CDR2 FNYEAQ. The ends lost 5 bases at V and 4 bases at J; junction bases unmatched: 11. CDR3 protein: CASSHGTVGPYEQYF. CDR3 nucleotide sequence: TGTGCCAGCAGCCACGGGACAGTTGGACCGTACGAGCAGTACTTC. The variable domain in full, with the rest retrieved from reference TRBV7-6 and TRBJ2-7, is GAGVSQSPRYKVTKRGQDVALRCDPISGHVSLYWYRQALGQGPEFLTYFNYEAQQDKSGLPNDRFSAERPEGSISTLTIQRTEQRDSAMYRCASSHGTVGPYEQYFGPGTRLTVT.

CDR3 amino acids: CASSIPKDRVTDTQYF. The CDR3 coding sequence is TGTGCCAGTAGCATCCCGAAGGACAGGGTCACAGATACGCAGTATTTT. The chain links TRBV19 to TRBJ2-3, with 8 bases lining up with TRBD1. CDR3 size: 16 residues. The J segment lost 2 bases and the V segment lost 6 bases, leaving 10 bases of the junction unmatched. CDR1 is LNHDA and CDR2 is SQIVND in the germline V gene (reference sequence).

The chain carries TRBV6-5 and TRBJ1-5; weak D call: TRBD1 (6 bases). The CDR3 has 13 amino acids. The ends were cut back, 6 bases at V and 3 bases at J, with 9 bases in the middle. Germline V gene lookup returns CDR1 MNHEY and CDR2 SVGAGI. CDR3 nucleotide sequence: TGTGCCAGCAGGCAGGGGCTCAATCAGCCCCAGCATTTT. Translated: CASRQGLNQPQHF.